A single sample gave rise to the 13 T cell receptor beta chains below, sequenced in a study of shared clonotypes between healthy human individuals. The method was immunoSEQ multiplex PCR; TCRdb's version includes in-frame clones alone and lacks a portion of them. There are over 1.4 million clones in the sample; approximately 97% occur only once, and approximately 1.1% lies in the top ten. Sequencing input: naive CD4+ T cells sorted from blood. Described subset: CD45RA+ positively selected. The receptor set was obtained from a man aged 25 to 40 in good health.

This rearrangement joins TRBV5-1 to TRBJ2-2; D is unclear. This CDR3 has 14 residues. In germline, CDR1 is SGHRS, CDR2 YFSETQ. V gave up 1 base and J gave up 0 bases, with 4 bases separating them. DNA of the CDR3: TGCGCCAGCAGCTTGCAGACGAACACCGGGGAGCTGTTTTTT. As protein: CASSLQTNTGELFF.

The V call is TRBV7-9, the J call TRBJ2-5, with D possibly being TRBD2 (5 bases). Trimming pared 6 bases from V and 1 base from J, leaving 15 bases between. Germline V CDR1 and CDR2: SEHNR, FQNEAQ (reference sequence). The CDR3 runs to 15 residues. CDR3 sequence reads: CASSRTRPIQETQYF. The CDR3 DNA reads as TGTGCCAGCAGTCGAACTAGACCAATCCAAGAGACCCAGTACTTC.

This chain uses TRBV7-6 with TRBJ2-7; 10 positions match TRBD2. Germline V gene lookup returns CDR1 SGHVS and CDR2 FNYEAQ. This CDR3 contains 15 residues. V was pared by 5 bases and J by 7 bases, with 11 bases of the junction left unmatched. CDR3 sequence (DNA): TGTGCCAGCAGCCGGACCGGGACTAGCGTAGGGGAGCAGTACTTC. Residues: CASSRTGTSVGEQYF.

The chain couples TRBV18 to TRBJ2-2, with a possible D match to TRBD2 (5 bases). Germline V gene lookup returns CDR1 KGHSH and CDR2 LQKENI. V was trimmed by 3 bases and J by 3 bases, leaving 17 bases between them. CDR3 size: 17 residues. The CDR3 is CASSPLRAADYTGELFF. In DNA, the CDR3 is TGTGCCAGCTCACCTTTACGAGCAGCGGATTACACCGGGGAGCTGTTTTTT.

This clone was seen just once. The chain combines TRBV10-3 with TRBJ2-7; 9 positions agree with TRBD1. The CDR3 contains 13 residues. Germline V gene data show CDR1 as ENHRY and CDR2 as SYGVKD. Trimming took 6 bases from V and 5 from J; bases not matched to a gene: 5. CDR3 DNA sequence: TGTGCCATCAGACACACAGGGGGCCACGAGCAGTACTTC. Its translation is CAIRHTGGHEQYF.

CDR3 sequence reads: CASSGRGERGTDTQYF. The CDR3 nucleotides read TGTGCCAGCAGTGGAAGGGGTGAGAGGGGCACAGATACGCAGTATTTT. The V and J genes are TRBV9 and TRBJ2-3; D may match TRBD1 or TRBD2 (5 bases each). Trimming shortened V by 5 bases and J by 1 base, and 17 bases separated the two germline ends. Germline V lookup: CDR1 SGDLS, CDR2 YYNGEE. The length of the CDR3 is 16 residues.

This chain joins TRBV27 and TRBJ2-7, with D perhaps assigned TRBD1 or TRBD2 (5 bases each). The CDR3 runs to 13 residues. Germline V gene data show CDR1 as MNHEY and CDR2 as SMNVEV (reference sequence). V dropped 6 bases and J dropped 7 bases, with 16 bases sitting between them. CDR3 sequence: CASSPEGLREQYF. Written as DNA, the CDR3 is TGTGCCAGCAGCCCCGAGGGGCTGAGGGAGCAGTACTTC.

The chain couples TRBV7-2 to TRBJ2-1; 7 positions match TRBD2. V gave up 8 bases and J gave up 4 bases; unmatched junction bases: 11. Germline CDR1 and CDR2: SGHTA and FQGNSA. This CDR3 has 15 residues. CDR3 in amino acids: CASLLTSSGYNEQFF. In nucleotides, the CDR3 is TGTGCCAGCTTGCTGACTAGCTCGGGTTACAATGAGCAGTTCTTC.

This chain connects TRBV7-2 to TRBJ2-1; tentatively, D is TRBD1 or TRBD2 (5 bases each). There are 15 residues in the CDR3. Trimming pared 1 base from V and 0 bases from J, leaving 7 bases between. CDR1 and CDR2 from the germline V gene are SGHTA and FQGNSA. The CDR3 DNA reads as TGTGCCAGCAGCTTAGGGGACGCCTCCTACAATGAGCAGTTCTTC. Its protein is CASSLGDASYNEQFF.

V and J are TRBV7-9 and TRBJ1-2; D unclear. The ends were cut back, 1 base at V and 8 bases at J, with 11 bases in the middle. The CDR3 runs to 13 residues. Germline V gives CDR1 SEHNR, CDR2 FQNEAQ (reference sequence). This CDR3 reads CASSLGQLEGYTF. The DNA of the CDR3 is TGTGCCAGCAGCTTAGGGCAGCTGGAAGGCTACACCTTC.

The chain carries TRBV27 and TRBJ1-5; unclear D gene. V lost 10 bases and J 7 bases, leaving 8 bases between the germline ends. CDR1 and CDR2 from the germline V gene are MNHEY and SMNVEV (reference sequence). The CDR3 is made up of 10 amino acids. CDR3 bases: TGTGCCATCGAAGGGCAGCCCCAGCATTTT. The encoded protein is CAIEGQPQHF.

The CDR3 spells CASRLRVGVYNEQFF. As DNA, the CDR3 is TGTGCCAGCAGGTTGAGGGTGGGGGTCTACAATGAGCAGTTCTTC. This rearrangement joins TRBV5-6 to TRBJ2-1; D is perhaps TRBD1 or TRBD2 (5 bases each). The V and J ends lost 5 bases and 3 bases respectively, with 15 bases between them. The CDR3 has 15 amino acids. The germline V gene encodes CDR1 SGHDT and CDR2 YYEEEE.

The V and J genes are TRBV20-1 and TRBJ2-5, with D possibly matching TRBD1 (5 bases). The CDR3 runs 11 residues. CDR1 is DFQATT, CDR2 SNEGSKA, per germline (reference sequence). The CDR3 nucleotides are TGCAGCTGGGGCATTGGGGAGACCCAGTACTTC. Translation: CSWGIGETQYF.